A single sample gave rise to the 15 T cell receptor beta chains below, sequenced in a study of blood T cell repertoires in COVID-19. The protocol was immunoSEQ multiplex PCR, while the TCRdb copy is restricted to in-frame clones and leaves out a portion. The table has approximately 150,000 clones, roughly 89% seen once. Sequencing used peripheral blood. Receptors originate from a man aged 50-60 years with active or convalescent COVID-19.

The chain has TRBV3-1 (or the pseudogene TRBV3-2) and TRBJ1-1; D perhaps matches TRBD1 (6 bases). This CDR3 has 19 amino acids. V lost 0 bases and J 0 bases, leaving 20 bases between the germline ends. Germline CDR1 LGHDT, CDR2 YNNKEL (reference sequence). The CDR3 DNA reads TGTGCCAGCAGCCAAGATAGATGGAAGGACAGCGGACTGAACACTGAAGCTTTCTTT. It translates to CASSQDRWKDSGLNTEAFF.

The J gene is TRBJ2-1, the V gene TRBV5-6; no clear D gene. V lost 0 bases, J lost 6 bases, and 10 bases lay in between. CDR1 SGHDT and CDR2 YYEEEE come from the germline V gene. The CDR3 extends over 14 amino acids. The CDR3 nucleotides are TGTGCCAGCAGCTTGGACTATGGCCTCAATGAGCAGTTCTTC. It yields the protein CASSLDYGLNEQFF.

V gene TRBV7-9 combines with J gene TRBJ2-1, with D maybe TRBD1 (6 bases). The CDR3 loop spans 14 amino acids. V shed 5 bases and J shed 5 bases, with 13 bases lying between them. Germline-derived CDR1 and CDR2 are SEHNR and FQNEAQ (reference sequence). In DNA form, the CDR3 reads TGTGCCAGCAGCAAGCAGGGGACCGACAATGAGCAGTTCTTC. Translating it yields CASSKQGTDNEQFF.

This CDR3 is CASSLQGARTGELFF. The CDR3 DNA reads TGTGCCAGCAGCTTACAGGGGGCGCGGACCGGGGAGCTGTTTTTT. The chain employs TRBV11-3 and TRBJ2-2; 8 positions agree with TRBD1. The V segment lost 2 bases and the J segment 5 bases; nucleotides outside the gene matches: 4. Per germline, CDR1 SGHNT and CDR2 YENEEA. The CDR3 loop spans 15 amino acids.

The chain has TRBV10-3 and TRBJ2-3; 8 nucleotides line up with TRBD2. CDR3 length: 13 residues. V shed 9 bases, J shed 4 bases, and the junction held 6 bases outside the gene matches. Germline V gives CDR1 ENHRY, CDR2 SYGVKD. CDR3 residues: CAIATSEADTQYF. The CDR3 bases are TGTGCCATAGCGACTAGCGAAGCAGATACGCAGTATTTT.

The rearrangement uses TRBV4-1 and TRBJ1-5; 7 positions agree with TRBD1. The CDR3 is 15 amino acids. With V trimmed by 3 bases and J by 3 bases, 5 bases remained unmatched. CDR1 is MGHRA, CDR2 YSYEKL, per germline. This CDR3 is CASSHTGQPNQPQHF. In DNA form, the CDR3 reads TGCGCCAGCAGCCACACGGGACAGCCCAATCAGCCCCAGCATTTT.

The J gene is TRBJ2-1, the V gene TRBV5-1; no clear D. Trimming pared 0 bases from V and 7 bases from J, leaving 5 bases between. Per germline, CDR1 SGHRS and CDR2 YFSETQ. CDR3 size: 12 residues. The DNA of the CDR3 is TGCGCCAGCAGCTTGGAGCTGAATGAGCAGTTCTTC. This translates into CASSLELNEQFF.

The J gene is TRBJ1-4, the V gene TRBV27; tentative D call: TRBD1 (6 bases). Trimming stripped 6 bases from V and 5 bases from J, with 13 bases between. Germline assignment: CDR1 MNHEY and CDR2 SMNVEV (reference sequence). The CDR3 length is 14 residues. The CDR3 is CASSRPRGNEKLFF. The DNA for the CDR3 is TGTGCCAGCAGCCGACCTAGGGGGAATGAAAAACTGTTTTTT.

This rearrangement joins TRBV3-1 (or the pseudogene TRBV3-2) to TRBJ2-5; TRBD2 agrees at 8 bases. Germline V gene lookup returns CDR1 LGHDT and CDR2 YNNKEL (reference sequence). Unmatched junction bases numbered 2, after V lost 4 bases and J lost 1 base. The CDR3 runs 14 residues. CDR3 nucleotides: TGTGCCAGCAGCCCGGGGGGGGCCCAAGAGACCCAGTACTTC. The encoded protein is CASSPGGAQETQYF.

The chain is built from TRBV2 and TRBJ2-3; TRBD2 agrees at 9 bases. This CDR3 is 14 amino acids long. Per the germline V gene, CDR1 is SNHLY and CDR2 is FYNNEI. The junction had 3 bases not matched to a gene; V was cut back by 4 bases and J by 4 bases. CDR3 coding DNA: TGTGCCAGCAGTGCTAGCGGGAACTCAGATACGCAGTATTTT. Amino acids: CASSASGNSDTQYF. Based on the CDR3 plus reference TRBV2 and TRBJ2-3, the full variable domain is EPEVTQTPSHQVTQMGQEVILRCVPISNHLYFYWYRQILGQKVEFLVSFYNNEISEKSEIFDDQFSVERPDGSNFTLKIRSTKLEDSAMYFCASSASGNSDTQYFGPGTRLTVL.

The chain combines TRBV9 with TRBJ2-7; 8 positions agree with TRBD1. V was clipped by 3 bases and J by 3 bases; unmatched bases: 2. Germline loops: CDR1 SGDLS, CDR2 YYNGEE. CDR3 length: 13 amino acids. The CDR3 nucleotides are TGTGCCAGCAGCGGAGACAGGGGCTACGAGCAGTACTTC. This gives the protein CASSGDRGYEQYF.

The chain links TRBV7-2 to TRBJ1-5; 11 bases align to TRBD1. The CDR3 runs 15 residues. Germline V lookup: CDR1 SGHTA, CDR2 FQGNSA. V shed 5 bases, J shed 4 bases, and the junction held 4 bases outside the gene matches. The CDR3 DNA reads as TGTGCCAGCAGCAAGGACAGGGGGCGGAATCAGCCCCAGCATTTT. Translation gives CASSKDRGRNQPQHF.

V gene TRBV5-1 combines with J gene TRBJ2-5; 10 nucleotides match TRBD1. CDR1 is SGHRS, CDR2 YFSETQ, per germline. V shed 2 bases, J shed 5 bases, and the junction held 3 bases outside the gene matches. There are 14 residues in the CDR3. This CDR3 is CASSFGQGGETQYF. The CDR3 DNA reads TGCGCCAGCAGCTTCGGACAGGGGGGGGAGACCCAGTACTTC.

CDR3 loop: CASSQEGDFLPGELFF. Here the CDR3 DNA reads TGCGCCAGCAGCCAAGAGGGGGACTTCCTACCCGGGGAGCTGTTTTTT. The rearrangement joins TRBV4-1 to TRBJ2-2; the D gene is possibly TRBD2 (6 bases). Germline V gives CDR1 MGHRA, CDR2 YSYEKL. Trimming removed 0 bases at V and 6 bases at J, with 14 bases between. The CDR3 consists of 16 residues.

This rearrangement joins TRBV20-1 to TRBJ1-1; D gene ambiguous. Germline V gene sequence: CDR1 DFQATT, CDR2 SNEGSKA (reference sequence). V lost 3 bases, J lost 4 bases, and 12 bases lay in between. The CDR3 is 13 residues long. CDR3 in DNA: TGCAGTGCTAGTTTAGGTGAGGTCACTGAAGCTTTCTTT. This translates into CSASLGEVTEAFF.